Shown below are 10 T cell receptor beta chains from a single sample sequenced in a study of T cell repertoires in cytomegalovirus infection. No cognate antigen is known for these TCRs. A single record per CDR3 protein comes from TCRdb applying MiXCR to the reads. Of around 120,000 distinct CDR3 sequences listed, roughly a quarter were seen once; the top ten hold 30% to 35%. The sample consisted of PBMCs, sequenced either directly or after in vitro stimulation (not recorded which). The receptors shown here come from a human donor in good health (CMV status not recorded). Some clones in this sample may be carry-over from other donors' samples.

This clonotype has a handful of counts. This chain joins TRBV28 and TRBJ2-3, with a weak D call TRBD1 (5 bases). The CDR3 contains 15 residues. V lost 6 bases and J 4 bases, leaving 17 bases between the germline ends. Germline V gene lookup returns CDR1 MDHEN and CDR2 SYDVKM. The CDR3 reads CASSAGIGVPDTQYF. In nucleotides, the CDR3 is TGTGCCAGCAGCGCAGGGATTGGGGTACCAGATACGCAGTATTTT.

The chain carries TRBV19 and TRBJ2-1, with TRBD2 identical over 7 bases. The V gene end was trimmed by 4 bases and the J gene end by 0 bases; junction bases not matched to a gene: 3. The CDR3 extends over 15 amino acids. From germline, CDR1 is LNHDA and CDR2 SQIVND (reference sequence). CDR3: CASSSGEGSYNEQFF. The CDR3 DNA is TGTGCCAGTAGTAGCGGGGAGGGCTCCTACAATGAGCAGTTCTTC. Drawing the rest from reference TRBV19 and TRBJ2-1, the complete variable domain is DGGITQSPKYLFRKEGQNVTLSCEQNLNHDAMYWYRQDPGQGLRLIYYSQIVNDFQKGDIAEGYSVSREKKESFPLTVTSAQKNPTAFYLCASSSGEGSYNEQFFGPGTRLTVL.

The CDR3 nucleotides are TGTGCCAGCAGCTTAGATCTGGCGGTTTCCTACGAGCAGTACTTC. It yields the protein CASSLDLAVSYEQYF. The rearrangement uses TRBV7-2 and TRBJ2-7; D not certain. Germline V lookup: CDR1 SGHTA, CDR2 FQGNSA. The V end was cut by 1 base, the J end by 1 base, with 11 bases between. The CDR3 contains 15 residues. Using reference TRBV7-2 and TRBJ2-7 for the parts outside the CDR3, the full variable domain is GAGVSQSPSNKVTEKGKDVELRCDPISGHTALYWYRQSLGQGLEFLIYFQGNSAPDKSGLPSDRFSAERTGGSVSTLTIQRTQQEDSAVYLCASSLDLAVSYEQYFGPGTRLTVT.

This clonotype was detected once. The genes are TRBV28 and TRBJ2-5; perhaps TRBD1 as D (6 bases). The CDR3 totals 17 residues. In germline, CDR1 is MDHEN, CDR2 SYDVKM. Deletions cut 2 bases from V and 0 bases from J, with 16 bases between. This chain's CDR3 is CASSLGQFLKYQETQYF. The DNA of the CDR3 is TGTGCCAGCAGTTTAGGACAGTTCCTGAAGTACCAAGAGACCCAGTACTTC.

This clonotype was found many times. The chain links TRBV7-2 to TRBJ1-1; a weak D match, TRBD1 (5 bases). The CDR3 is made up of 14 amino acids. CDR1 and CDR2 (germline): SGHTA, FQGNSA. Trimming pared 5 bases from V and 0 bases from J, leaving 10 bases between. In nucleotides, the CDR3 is TGTGCCAGCAGCCTGACAGTATTGAACACTGAAGCTTTCTTT. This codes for CASSLTVLNTEAFF.

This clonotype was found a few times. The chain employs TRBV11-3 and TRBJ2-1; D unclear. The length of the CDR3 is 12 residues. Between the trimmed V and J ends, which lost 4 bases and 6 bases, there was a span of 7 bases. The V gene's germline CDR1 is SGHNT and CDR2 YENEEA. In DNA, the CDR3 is TGTGCCAGCAGCTCGTTCGGCAATGAGCAGTTCTTC. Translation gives CASSSFGNEQFF. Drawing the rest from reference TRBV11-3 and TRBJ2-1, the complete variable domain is EAGVVQSPRYKIIEKKQPVAFWCNPISGHNTLYWYLQNLGQGPELLIRYENEEAVDDSQLPKDRFSAERLKGVDSTLKIQPAELGDSAVYLCASSSFGNEQFFGPGTRLTVL.

The CDR3 DNA is TGTGCCAGCAGTGCCTTTGCTGAAGCTTTCTTT. This encodes CASSAFAEAFF. The V call is TRBV12-3 or TRBV12-4, the J call TRBJ1-1; D call uncertain. The CDR3 loop spans 11 amino acids. V was clipped by 5 bases and J by 6 bases, with 7 bases between them.

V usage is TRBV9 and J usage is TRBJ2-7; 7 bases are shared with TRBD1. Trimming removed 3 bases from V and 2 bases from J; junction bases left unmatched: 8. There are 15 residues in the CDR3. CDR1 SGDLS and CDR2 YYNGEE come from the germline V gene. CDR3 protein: CASSGGTAHPYEQYF. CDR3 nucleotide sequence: TGTGCCAGCAGCGGAGGGACAGCTCATCCCTACGAGCAGTACTTC.

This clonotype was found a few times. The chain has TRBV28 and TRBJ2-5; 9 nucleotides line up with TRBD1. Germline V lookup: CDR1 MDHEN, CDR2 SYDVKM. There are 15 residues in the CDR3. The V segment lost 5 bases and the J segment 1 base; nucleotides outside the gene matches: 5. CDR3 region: CASSTGQGSQETQYF. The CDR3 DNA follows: TGTGCCAGCAGTACCGGACAGGGGAGCCAAGAGACCCAGTACTTC.

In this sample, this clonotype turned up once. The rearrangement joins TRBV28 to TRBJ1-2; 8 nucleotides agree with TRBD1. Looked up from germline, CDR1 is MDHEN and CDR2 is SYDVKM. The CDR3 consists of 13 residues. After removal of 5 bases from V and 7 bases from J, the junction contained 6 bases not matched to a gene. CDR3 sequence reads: CASSTTTGAGYTF. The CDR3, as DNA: TGTGCCAGCAGTACAACGACAGGGGCTGGCTACACCTTC.